This T cell receptor beta chain was sequenced during a study of T cell responses to AZD1222 COVID-19 vaccine. Sequencing used immunoSEQ multiplex PCR; TCRdb keeps in-frame clones, though not all of them. The sample gives roughly 120,000 clones, 88% of which show up once; about 13% is in the top ten. Germline-derived CDR1 and CDR2 are KGHDR and SFDVKD. Trimming shortened V by 2 bases and J by 0 bases, and 10 bases separated the two germline ends. The CDR3 consists of 16 residues. This clone is a singleton in its sample. The antigen remains unidentified. Study outcomes and limitations: In a largely white British group with more females than males, clonal diversity was possibly underestimated.

The specimen comprised peripheral blood, sampled on day 0 of MenACWY control vaccination. The chain has TRBV24-1 and TRBJ1-5; D is unclear. The receptor's source is an adult in good health. CDR3: CATSDSRWYSNQPQHF. The CDR3 nucleotides are TGTGCCACCAGTGATTCCCGGTGGTATAGCAATCAGCCCCAGCATTTT.